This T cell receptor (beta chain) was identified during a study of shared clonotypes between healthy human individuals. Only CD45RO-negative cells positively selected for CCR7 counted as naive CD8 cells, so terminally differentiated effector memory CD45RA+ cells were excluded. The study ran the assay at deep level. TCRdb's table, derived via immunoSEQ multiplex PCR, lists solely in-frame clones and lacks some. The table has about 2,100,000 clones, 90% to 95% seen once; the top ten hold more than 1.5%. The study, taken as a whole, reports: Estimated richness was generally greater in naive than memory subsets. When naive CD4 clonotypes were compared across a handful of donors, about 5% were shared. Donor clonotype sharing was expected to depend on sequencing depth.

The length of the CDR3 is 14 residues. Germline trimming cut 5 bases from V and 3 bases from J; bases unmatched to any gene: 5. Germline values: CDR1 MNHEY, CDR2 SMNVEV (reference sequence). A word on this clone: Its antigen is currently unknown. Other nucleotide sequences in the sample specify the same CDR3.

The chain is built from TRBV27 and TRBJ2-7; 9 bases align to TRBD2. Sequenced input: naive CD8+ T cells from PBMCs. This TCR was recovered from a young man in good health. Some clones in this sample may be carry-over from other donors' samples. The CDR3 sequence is CASSPGLAYYEQYF. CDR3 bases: TGTGCCAGCAGTCCGGGACTAGCTTACTACGAGCAGTACTTC.